The clone carrying this TCR beta chain was seen only once. As yet, its antigen is unknown. The sample belongs to a study of T cell responses to AZD1222 COVID-19 vaccine. Study information: Samples with a second dose at about 4 or about 12 weeks were pooled together.

Notes on the study in general: Regions 160-218 and 743-854 dominated among vaccine-associated CD4 TCRs spanning spike. Spike-specific TCR breadth and depth went up after people got two AZD1222 doses.

This CDR3 has 15 amino acids. CDR1 is MDHEN, CDR2 SYDVKM, per germline. V lost 6 bases, J lost 4 bases, and 19 bases lay in between. The protocol was immunoSEQ multiplex PCR, while the TCRdb copy is restricted to in-frame clones and leaves out a portion. Found here are roughly 120,000 clones, about nine tenths of them singletons; the top ten hold 6% to 8%. This TCR derives from an adult in good health. Sequenced here: peripheral blood, sampled on day 0 of AZD1222 vaccination. This sequence joins TRBV28 and TRBJ2-7; D call uncertain. The CDR3 DNA follows: TGTGCCAGCAGACCCCAAAGGTGGTCCCAGTACGAGCAGTACTTC. Its translation: CASRPQRWSQYEQYF.